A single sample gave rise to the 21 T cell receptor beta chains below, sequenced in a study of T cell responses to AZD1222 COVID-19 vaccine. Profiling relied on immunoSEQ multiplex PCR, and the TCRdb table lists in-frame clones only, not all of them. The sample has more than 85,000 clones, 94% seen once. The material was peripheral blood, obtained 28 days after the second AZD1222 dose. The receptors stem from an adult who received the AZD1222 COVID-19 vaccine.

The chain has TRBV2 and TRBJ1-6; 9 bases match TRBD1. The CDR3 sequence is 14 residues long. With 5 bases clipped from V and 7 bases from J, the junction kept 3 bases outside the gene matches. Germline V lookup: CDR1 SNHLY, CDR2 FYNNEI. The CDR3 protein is CASSSGTGNSPLHF. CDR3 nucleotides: TGTGCCAGCAGTTCCGGGACAGGGAATTCACCCCTCCACTTT. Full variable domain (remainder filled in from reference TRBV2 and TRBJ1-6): EPEVTQTPSHQVTQMGQEVILRCVPISNHLYFYWYRQILGQKVEFLVSFYNNEISEKSEIFDDQFSVERPDGSNFTLKIRSTKLEDSAMYFCASSSGTGNSPLHFGNGTRLTVT.

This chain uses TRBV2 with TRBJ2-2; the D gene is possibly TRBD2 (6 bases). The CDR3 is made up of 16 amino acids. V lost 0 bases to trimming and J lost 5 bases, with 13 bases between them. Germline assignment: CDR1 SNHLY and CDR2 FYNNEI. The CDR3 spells CASSEADLGGTGELFF. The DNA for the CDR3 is TGTGCCAGCAGTGAAGCGGACCTCGGGGGAACCGGGGAGCTGTTTTTT.

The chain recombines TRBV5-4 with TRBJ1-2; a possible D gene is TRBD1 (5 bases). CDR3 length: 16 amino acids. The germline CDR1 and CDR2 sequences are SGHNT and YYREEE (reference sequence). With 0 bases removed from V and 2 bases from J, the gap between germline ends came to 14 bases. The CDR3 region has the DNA TGTGCCAGCAGCTTGGGTGGAGCAGGGCAAAACTATGGCTACACCTTC. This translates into CASSLGGAGQNYGYTF.

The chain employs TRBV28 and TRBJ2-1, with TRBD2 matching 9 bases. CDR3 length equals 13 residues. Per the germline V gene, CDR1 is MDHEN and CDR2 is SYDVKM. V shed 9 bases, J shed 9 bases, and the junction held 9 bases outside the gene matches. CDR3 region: CASGIAGVGEQFF. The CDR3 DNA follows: TGTGCCAGTGGAATAGCGGGAGTTGGTGAGCAGTTCTTC.

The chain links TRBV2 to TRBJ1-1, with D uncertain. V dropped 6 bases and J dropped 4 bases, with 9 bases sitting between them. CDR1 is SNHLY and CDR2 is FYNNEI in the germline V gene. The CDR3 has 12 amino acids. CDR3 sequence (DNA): TGTGCCAGCAGGGGAGTTGGCACTGAAGCTTTCTTT. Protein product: CASRGVGTEAFF.

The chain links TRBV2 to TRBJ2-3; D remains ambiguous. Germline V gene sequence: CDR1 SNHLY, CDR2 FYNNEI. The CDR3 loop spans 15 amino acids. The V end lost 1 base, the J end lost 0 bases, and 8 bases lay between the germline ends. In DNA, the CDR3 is TGTGCCAGCAGTGAAGGACGGAGAAGCACAGATACGCAGTATTTT. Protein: CASSEGRRSTDTQYF.

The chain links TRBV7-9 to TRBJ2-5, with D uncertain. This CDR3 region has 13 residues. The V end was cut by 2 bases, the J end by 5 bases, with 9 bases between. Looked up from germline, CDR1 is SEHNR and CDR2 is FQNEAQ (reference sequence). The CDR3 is CASSLLTGETQYF. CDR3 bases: TGTGCCAGCAGCTTATTGACCGGGGAGACCCAGTACTTC.

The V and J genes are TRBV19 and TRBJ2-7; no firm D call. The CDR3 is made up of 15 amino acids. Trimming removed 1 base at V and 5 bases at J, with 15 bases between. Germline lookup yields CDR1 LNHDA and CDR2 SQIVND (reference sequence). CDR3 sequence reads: CASSIGRTKYDEQYF. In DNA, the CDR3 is TGTGCCAGTAGTATAGGTCGGACGAAGTACGACGAGCAGTACTTC.

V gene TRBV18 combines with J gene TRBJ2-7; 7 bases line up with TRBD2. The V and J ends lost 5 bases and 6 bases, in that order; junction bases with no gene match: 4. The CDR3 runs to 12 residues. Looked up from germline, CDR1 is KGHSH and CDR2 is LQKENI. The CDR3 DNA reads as TGTGCCAGCTCAGATGGGGGGGGCGAGCAGTACTTC. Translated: CASSDGGGEQYF.

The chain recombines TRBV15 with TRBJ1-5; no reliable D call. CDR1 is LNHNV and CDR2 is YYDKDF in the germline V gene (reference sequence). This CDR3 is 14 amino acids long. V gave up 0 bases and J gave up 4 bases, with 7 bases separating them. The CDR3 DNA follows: TGTGCCACCAGCAGAGATCCCGAGAATCAGCCCCAGCATTTT. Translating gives CATSRDPENQPQHF.

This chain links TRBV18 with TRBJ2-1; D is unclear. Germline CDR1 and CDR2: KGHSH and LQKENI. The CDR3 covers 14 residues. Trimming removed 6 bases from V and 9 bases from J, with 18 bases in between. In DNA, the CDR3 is TGTGCCAGCTCGCAGATAGGATTGGATGGTGAGCAGTTCTTC. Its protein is CASSQIGLDGEQFF.

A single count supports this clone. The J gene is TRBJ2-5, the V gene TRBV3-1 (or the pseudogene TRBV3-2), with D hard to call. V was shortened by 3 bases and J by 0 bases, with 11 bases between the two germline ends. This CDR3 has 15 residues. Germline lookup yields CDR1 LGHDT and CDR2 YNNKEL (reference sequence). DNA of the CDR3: TGTGCCAGCAGCCATGGCATAACAGACCAAGAGACCCAGTACTTC. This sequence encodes CASSHGITDQETQYF.

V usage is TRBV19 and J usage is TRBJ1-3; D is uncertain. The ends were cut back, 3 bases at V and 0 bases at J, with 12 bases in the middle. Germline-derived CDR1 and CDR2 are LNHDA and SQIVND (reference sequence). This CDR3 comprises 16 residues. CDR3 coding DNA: TGTGCCAGTAGTATCCTACGGTACGGCTCTGGAAACACCATATATTTT. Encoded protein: CASSILRYGSGNTIYF.

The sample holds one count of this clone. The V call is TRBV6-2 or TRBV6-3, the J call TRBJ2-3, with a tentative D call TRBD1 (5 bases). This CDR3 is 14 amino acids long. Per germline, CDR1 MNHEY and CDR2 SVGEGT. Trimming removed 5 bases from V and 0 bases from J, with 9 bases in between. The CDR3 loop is CASSTDTSTDTQYF. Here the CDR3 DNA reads TGTGCCAGCAGTACGGACACAAGCACAGATACGCAGTATTTT.

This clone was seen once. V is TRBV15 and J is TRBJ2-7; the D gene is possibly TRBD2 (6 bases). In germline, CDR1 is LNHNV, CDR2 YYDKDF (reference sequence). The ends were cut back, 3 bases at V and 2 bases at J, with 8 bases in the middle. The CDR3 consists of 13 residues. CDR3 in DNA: TGTGCCACCAGCAGGGAGGGTACCTACGAGCAGTACTTC. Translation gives CATSREGTYEQYF.

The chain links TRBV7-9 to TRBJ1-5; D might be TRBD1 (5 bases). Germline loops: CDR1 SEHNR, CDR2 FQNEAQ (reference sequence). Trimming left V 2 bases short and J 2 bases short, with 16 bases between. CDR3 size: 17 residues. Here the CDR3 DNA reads TGTGCCAGCAGCTTATCGAGTCGCAGGGCGGGCAATCAGCCCCAGCATTTT. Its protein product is CASSLSSRRAGNQPQHF.

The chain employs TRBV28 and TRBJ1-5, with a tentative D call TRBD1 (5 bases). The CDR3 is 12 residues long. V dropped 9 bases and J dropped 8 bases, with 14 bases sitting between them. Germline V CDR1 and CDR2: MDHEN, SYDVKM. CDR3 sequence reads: CASGGRREPQHF. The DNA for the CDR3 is TGTGCCAGTGGGGGACGAAGAGAGCCCCAGCATTTT. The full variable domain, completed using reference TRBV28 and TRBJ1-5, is DVKVTQSSRYLVKRTGEKVFLECVQDMDHENMFWYRQDPGLGLRLIYFSYDVKMKEKGDIPEGYSVSREKKERFSLILESASTNQTSMYLCASGGRREPQHFGDGTRLSIL.

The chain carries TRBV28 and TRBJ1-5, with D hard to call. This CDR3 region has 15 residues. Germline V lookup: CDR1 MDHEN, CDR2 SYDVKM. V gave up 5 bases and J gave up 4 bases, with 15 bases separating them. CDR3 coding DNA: TGTGCCAGCAGTCCCCCCGGAGGGCCTAATCAGCCCCAGCATTTT. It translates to CASSPPGGPNQPQHF.

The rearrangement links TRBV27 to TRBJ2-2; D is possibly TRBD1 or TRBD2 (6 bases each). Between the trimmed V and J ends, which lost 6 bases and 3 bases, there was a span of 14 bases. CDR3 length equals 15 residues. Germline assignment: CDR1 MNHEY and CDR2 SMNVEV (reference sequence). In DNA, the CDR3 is TGTGCCAGCAGCTACGACAGGAGGGACACCGGGGAGCTGTTTTTT. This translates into CASSYDRRDTGELFF.

CDR3 in DNA: TGTGCCAGCAGTGACGGACAGGGTAGGGACGAGCAGTACTTC. This gives the protein CASSDGQGRDEQYF. The chain couples TRBV27 to TRBJ2-7, with 8 bases that match TRBD1. CDR1 MNHEY and CDR2 SMNVEV come from the germline V gene (reference sequence). V was pared by 5 bases and J by 5 bases, with 8 bases of the junction left unmatched. There are 14 residues in the CDR3.

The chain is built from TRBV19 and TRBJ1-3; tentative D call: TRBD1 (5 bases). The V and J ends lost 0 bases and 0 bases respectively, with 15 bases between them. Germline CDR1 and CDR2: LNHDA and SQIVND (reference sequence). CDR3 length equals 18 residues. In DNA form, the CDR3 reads TGTGCCAGTAGTATAGATCGGCCGCTCGGGGCCTCTGGAAACACCATATATTTT. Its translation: CASSIDRPLGASGNTIYF.